The T cell receptor (beta chain) described here comes from a study of neurological immune-mediated disorders. General study findings and limits: The absence of any CDR3 amino acid sequence shared by expanded clones across subjects suggests that repertoires were private in all groups.

MiXCR was run by TCRdb on the 5' RACE reads, yielding one entry per CDR3 protein. Among about 89,000 distinct CDR3 sequences listed, approximately 2.4% were seen once. This CDR3 contains 16 residues. Trimming shortened V by 2 bases and J by 4 bases, and 17 bases separated the two germline ends. Germline V gene lookup returns CDR1 ENHRY and CDR2 SYGVKD. This clonotype was seen many times. Its antigen is still unknown. This clonotype originated in a woman aged 25 to 45 with multiple sclerosis. Source material: PBMCs. The chain couples TRBV10-3 to TRBJ1-2; D is ambiguous. The CDR3 bases are TGTGCCATCAGTGAGCGAAGTGCTTACGACTCCTATGGCTACACCTTC. It specifies CAISERSAYDSYGYTF.